The T cell receptor (beta chain) under discussion was sequenced for a study of control samples from healthy donors and cancer patients. TCRdb's copy holds only in-frame clones and misses some; the assay was immunoSEQ multiplex PCR. The sample carries about 61,000 clones, 90% recorded once. The CDR3 is 15 amino acids. Trimming pared 2 bases from V and 0 bases from J, leaving 10 bases between. CDR1 and CDR2 from the germline V gene are SGDLS and YYNGEE. The material sequenced was PBMCs. The rearrangement joins TRBV9 to TRBJ2-3; D is undetermined. The sequence was collected from a man in his 60s with colorectal cancer. For the CDR3, the DNA is TGTGCCAGCAGCGTGAGTTGGGCAAGCACAGATACGCAGTATTTT. Amino acids: CASSVSWASTDTQYF.